The T cell receptor beta chain under discussion was sequenced for a study of cytomegalovirus exposure and HLA in healthy donors (dated by TCRdb to 2016 to 2017). Turning to the overall study: According to an earlier analysis of a few hundred of the donors, about 190 million T cells yielded roughly 100 million unique TCR beta sequences and less than 300 Gb of sequence data. The aim of the study was to test whether cataloging public T cell receptors could identify signatures of past pathogen exposure. Both class I and class II loci were covered by HLA typing, at four-digit resolution. An early release that covered fewer than 800 HLA-typed donors contained around 330 gigabases of sequencing data and tens of millions of unique TCR sequences. To predict cytomegalovirus infection status, the study combined high-throughput TCR immunosequencing, statistical association of individual TCRs with disease status, and machine learning. Four or five DR-DQ haplotypes were handled as single units for association and clustering because linkage in the cohort was strong. The study profiled the T cell repertoires of 550 to 700 subjects by immunosequencing and related them to cytomegalovirus serostatus. A later genetic analysis took genome-wide SNP genotypes for about three fifths of the roughly 700 donors and used that subset as a discovery cohort. A later analysis re-examined previously published TCR beta repertoires from 610 or so donors and added high-resolution HLA genotyping to investigate patterns of TCR occurrence. Every repertoire in the discovery cohort had been generated on one and the same sequencing platform. To decide whether each TCR beta V gene segment behaved as functional or pseudogenic, an earlier analysis of some 600 of the donors relied on high-throughput TCR beta sequencing. Among the roughly 410 genotyped donors, around 81% belonged to the genetic ancestry cluster associated with self-reported Caucasian donors. Donor age, sex, ethnicity and CMV serostatus were compiled alongside the repertoire data. Among under 450 genotyped donors of the cohort, an average of about 240,000 unique TCR beta nucleotide sequences were sequenced per donor, 15% to 20% of them non-productive. Rather than using new phenotypic data, the later analysis identified candidate immune exposures from TCR beta sequences and from how often those sequences occurred across donors. The number of donors typed differed by locus, with roughly 620-630 for A, B, C, DRB1 and DQB1, approximately 500 for DQA1, 606 for DPA1, and approximately 470 for DPB1. A separate validation cohort of over 95 different subjects was used in addition to the approximately 670-subject first cohort.

Libraries came from the immunoSEQ multiplex PCR assay. A mixture of 60 forward primers for TCR Vbeta segments and 13 reverse primers for TCR Jbeta segments was used in the multiplex PCR. The CDR3 region of rearranged TCR beta genes was amplified from genomic DNA by a multiplex PCR assay. The amplified TCR beta libraries were sequenced on the Illumina HiSeq System as 87-base-pair reads. The original methods were these. A later analysis counted approximately 76 million unique TCR beta chains across the 700 or so repertoires, and roughly 9.9 million of these chains were shared by at least two donors. Raw reads were error-corrected and collapsed into unique sequences by a nearest-neighbor algorithm in which closely related sequences were merged to remove PCR and sequencing errors. V, D and J gene segments were assigned by aligning CDR3 sequences to IMGT reference sequences. For a sequence to be retained, at least a six-nucleotide match to both a V gene segment and a J gene segment was required. Rearrangements were classified as productive when the CDR3 lacked stop codons and remained in frame with V and J, and all other rearrangements were classified as non-productive. Following IMGT convention, CDR3 was defined as the stretch from the second conserved V-encoded cysteine to the conserved J-encoded phenylalanine. The earlier analysis of about 640 of the donors excluded any sequence lacking an unambiguous match to a single V gene segment. In an earlier analysis of about 590 of the donors, a V segment was called functional when productive rearrangements were above 56.7%, and segregating when the standard deviation between donors exceeded 5%. A statistical classification framework was built for diagnosing cytomegalovirus status from the catalog of TCR beta chain sequences. In a later analysis, TCR nucleotide sequences were compared against IMGT/GENE-DB human TR gene sequences so that V and J genes could be assigned. In a later analysis, CDR3 sequences and most-parsimonious VDJ recombination scenarios were assigned using the TCRdist pipeline. In a later analysis, each TCR beta chain was defined by its CDR3 amino acid sequence together with its V-gene family, and reads lacking a unique V-gene family were excluded. To address suspected cross-contamination and a sequencing artifact, a later analysis removed around 600 highly shared, low-generation-probability nucleotide sequences. A later analysis calculated a clonal expansion index for each public chain from normalized within-repertoire ranks of inferred template counts. In a later analysis, generation probabilities were computed with a VDJ recombination model fitted to out-of-frame rearrangements, and the resulting probabilities were checked against IGoR. In a later analysis, TCR-TCR, TCR-HLA and TCR-CMV co-occurrence was scored with hypergeometric tests, and a repertoire-size bias correction was applied to TCR pairs. A later analysis estimated false discovery rates by permuting HLA or CMV assignments 20 times. In a later analysis, co-occurring TCRs were grouped using DBSCAN, with TCRdist sequence similarity added in when clustering inside HLA-allele-positive subsets. For co-occurrence clustering, repertoires with fewer than 30,000 or more than 120,000 public chains were excluded, along with four or five repertoires with anomalous nucleotide sharing. TCRdb mirrors the immuneACCESS table, restricted to in-frame sequences. Some clones are absent from its copies; in checked studies, under half trace to an unresolved V gene, and the reason for the others is unknown. V and J calls plus clone size are reproduced from that table; the DNA served to infer D and trimming. The sample contains over 85,000 clones, approximately 85% of them found a single time. Roughly 5.1% of the sample goes to the ten largest clones.

Points the paper makes about the study in general: According to a later analysis, parvovirus B19, influenza, CMV and Epstein-Barr virus appeared linked to several top co-occurrence clusters. A further reported finding was that TCR beta sequences accurately predicted the HLA-A and HLA-B alleles for most subjects in the first cohort. In vitro tests confirmed that a few of the cytomegalovirus-associated TCR beta chains recognize cytomegalovirus antigens. According to a later analysis, TCR association rates differed among HLA loci, with DRB1 alleles showing the most associated TCRs and HLA-C alleles showing the fewest. In the study, 150 to 200 TCR beta chains were listed as associated with cytomegalovirus. In a later genetic analysis, a missense DCLRE1C variant was associated with V-gene and J-gene trimming of TCR beta chains, and the association was replicated in an independent cohort. The authors suggested that the approach could potentially be generalized to other disease states and immunological phenotypes. The classifier was reported to diagnose cytomegalovirus status with high specificity and sensitivity in both the original cohort and the validation cohort. Because HLA typing was unavailable for some donors at each locus, only the typed subset was used in association tests. The sequencing pipeline was judged likely to have produced a cluster of highly shared sequence variants as a technical artifact. Sequencing depth was assumed to be roughly uniform across donors in the presence/absence analyses, though that assumption may not hold. A later analysis associated 16,951 TCR beta sequences with specific HLA alleles at a false discovery rate of 0.05. The cohort was sequenced for TCR beta chains only, and without alpha or paired-chain data the features that could be detected were limited. Linkage disequilibrium might explain the correlated functional status among segregating V segments, but an unknown experimental factor could not be ruled out. An earlier analysis of approximately 570 of the donors showed that most TCR beta V segments appeared in productive rearrangements either about 87% or about 30% of the time, which broadly matched IMGT annotations. Compared with the roughly 700-donor mean, donors in an Asian-associated ancestry cluster had fewer N-insertions in productive TCRs, according to a later genetic analysis. The only immune exposure information available for the cohort was CMV serostatus. According to a later analysis, most CMV-associated TCR beta chains appeared to be HLA-restricted, and the HLA associations seemed to be driven largely by CMV exposure. Most TCR sequences were seen in very few donors, while some public TCRs were found in many individuals. When HLA alleles, especially DR and DQ, strongly co-occurred, TCR associations were difficult to assign to individual alleles. Some IMGT-functional V segments, including TRBV6-2 and TRBV6-3, could not be distinguished by the 87-base-pair reads and were therefore excluded. Compared with equally common non-associated chains, HLA-associated TCR beta chains in a later analysis were more clonally expanded and had lower generation probabilities. Because counts were too low, roughly 18 rarely observed V segments, including chromosome 9 orphons, were left out of the earlier analysis of roughly 600 of the donors.

The cohort was made up of under 800 healthy bone marrow donors. At the time of sampling, every cohort member was nominally healthy, though immune exposures that went unrecorded were likely present. The donor was CMV seropositive and belonged to the group of 250 to 300 seropositive cohort members. A peripheral blood sample was collected from each donor, and TCR beta sequencing was performed on peripheral blood mononuclear cells. Genomic DNA extraction from the blood cell samples was performed with the Qiagen DNeasy Blood Extraction Kit. Note on this clone: The antigen this receptor binds is unknown. The sample holds no much larger clone one base away, and base qualities are not on file.

Trimming takes 7 bases from V and 4 bases from J, and the germline ends sit 13 bases apart. The CDR3 runs 12 residues from the cysteine to the phenylalanine. The CDR3 DNA has 36 bases and is translated from base 1. For CDR1 and CDR2, the germline V gene (reference sequence) lists GTSNPN and SVGIG. This clonotype was obtained from a man in his forties or fifties in good health and CMV-seropositive. The sample taken for sequencing was PBMCs. In this chain, TRBV30 is recombined with TRBJ1-2; TRBD1 might be the D gene, on 6 matching bases. In nucleotides, the sequence is TGTGCCTACCAAACAGGGATCTATGGCTACACCTTC. Its amino acids are CAYQTGIYGYTF.